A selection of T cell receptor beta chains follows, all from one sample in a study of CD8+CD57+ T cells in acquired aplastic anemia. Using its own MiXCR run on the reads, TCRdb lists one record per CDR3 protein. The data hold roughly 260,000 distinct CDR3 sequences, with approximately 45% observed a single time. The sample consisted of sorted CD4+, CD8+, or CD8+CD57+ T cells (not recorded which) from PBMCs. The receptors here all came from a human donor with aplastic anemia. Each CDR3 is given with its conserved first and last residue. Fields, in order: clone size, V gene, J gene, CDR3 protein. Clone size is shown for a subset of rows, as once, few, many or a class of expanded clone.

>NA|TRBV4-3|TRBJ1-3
CASSQDSTDTYSGNTIYF
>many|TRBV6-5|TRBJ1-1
CASSEGGTEAFF
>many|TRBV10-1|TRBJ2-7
CASSVGSQRESSYEQYF
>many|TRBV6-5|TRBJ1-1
CASSLTGLTEAFF
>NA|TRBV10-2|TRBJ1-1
CASGGVGTEAFF
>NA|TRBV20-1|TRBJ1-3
CSAKLGRQGGNTIYF
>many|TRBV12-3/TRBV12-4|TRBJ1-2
CASSFRQHYGYTF
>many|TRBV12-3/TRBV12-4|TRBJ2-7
CASSLVSYEQYF
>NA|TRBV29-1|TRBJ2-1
CSVEDLAFYDNEQFF
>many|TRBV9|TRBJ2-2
CASSVAASGANTGELFF
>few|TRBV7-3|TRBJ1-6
CASSLSGGGASYNSPLHF
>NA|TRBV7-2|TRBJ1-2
CASSLNGGRGYTF
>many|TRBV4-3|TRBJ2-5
CASSQDKGTQETQYF
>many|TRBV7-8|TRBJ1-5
CASSLALGTGNSNQPQHF
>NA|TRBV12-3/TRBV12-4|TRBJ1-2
CASSLGTGLYGYIF
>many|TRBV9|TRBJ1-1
CASSLRPAGTTEAFF
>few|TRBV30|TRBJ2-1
CAWSQGTGEQFF
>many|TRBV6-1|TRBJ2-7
CASSEAAGQAFRQYF
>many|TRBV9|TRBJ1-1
CASSARGATEAFF
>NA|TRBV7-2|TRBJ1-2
CASSSEGQLYGYTF
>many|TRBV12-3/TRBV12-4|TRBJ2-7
CASSGSGRVHEQYF
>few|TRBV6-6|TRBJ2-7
CASRNGEDSYEQYF
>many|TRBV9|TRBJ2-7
CASSSSRTNEQYF
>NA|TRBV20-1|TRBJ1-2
CSASKGQGSHGYTF
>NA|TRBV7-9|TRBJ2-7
CASSPTAGYEQYF
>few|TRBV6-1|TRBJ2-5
CASRPRGLAGEETQYF
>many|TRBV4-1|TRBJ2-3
CASSPTSLPDTQYF
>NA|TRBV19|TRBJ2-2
CASSITFGAGELFF
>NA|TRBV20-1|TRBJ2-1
CSARVPGPAEQFF
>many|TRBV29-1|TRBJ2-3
CSALQGSTDTQYF
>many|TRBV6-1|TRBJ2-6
CASGYRETGANVLTF
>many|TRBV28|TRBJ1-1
CASSFADTNTEAFF
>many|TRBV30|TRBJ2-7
CAWSATSPYEQYF
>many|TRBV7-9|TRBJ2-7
CASSQGVSYEQYF
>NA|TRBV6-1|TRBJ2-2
CASSEPRGGIGELFF
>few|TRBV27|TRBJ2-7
CASSLLDRIGQPYEQYF
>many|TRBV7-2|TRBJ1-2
CASRPQPDSLYGYTF
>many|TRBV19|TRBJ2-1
CASSMDEYNEQFF
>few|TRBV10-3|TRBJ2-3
CAITSPGQGRDTQYF
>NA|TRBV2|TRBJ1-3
CASSELQGASGNTIYF
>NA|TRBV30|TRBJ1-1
CAWRPGRPIGAEAFF
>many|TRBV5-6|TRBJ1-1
CASSGGQGNTEAFF
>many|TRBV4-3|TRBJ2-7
CASSQDRGGAYEQYF
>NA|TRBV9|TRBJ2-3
CASSVGGEGPADTQYF
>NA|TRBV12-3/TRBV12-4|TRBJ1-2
CASSLAIGSYGYTF
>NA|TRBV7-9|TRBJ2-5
CASSGGRETQYF
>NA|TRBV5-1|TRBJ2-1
CASSLRPMNEQFF
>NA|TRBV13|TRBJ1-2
CASSPFLEPNYGYTF
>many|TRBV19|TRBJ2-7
CASRKAASFYEQYF
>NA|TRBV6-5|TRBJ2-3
CASSFWGSSQGAPTDTQYF
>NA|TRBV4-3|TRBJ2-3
CASSQDRGANEQYF
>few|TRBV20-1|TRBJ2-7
CSARAGTVYEQYF
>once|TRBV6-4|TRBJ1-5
CASKTGRDRYSNQPQHF
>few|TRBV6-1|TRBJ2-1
CASSEVDGPGILDNEQFF
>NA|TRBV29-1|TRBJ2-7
CSVDGQGETYEQYF
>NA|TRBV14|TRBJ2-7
CASSQSAGDEQYF